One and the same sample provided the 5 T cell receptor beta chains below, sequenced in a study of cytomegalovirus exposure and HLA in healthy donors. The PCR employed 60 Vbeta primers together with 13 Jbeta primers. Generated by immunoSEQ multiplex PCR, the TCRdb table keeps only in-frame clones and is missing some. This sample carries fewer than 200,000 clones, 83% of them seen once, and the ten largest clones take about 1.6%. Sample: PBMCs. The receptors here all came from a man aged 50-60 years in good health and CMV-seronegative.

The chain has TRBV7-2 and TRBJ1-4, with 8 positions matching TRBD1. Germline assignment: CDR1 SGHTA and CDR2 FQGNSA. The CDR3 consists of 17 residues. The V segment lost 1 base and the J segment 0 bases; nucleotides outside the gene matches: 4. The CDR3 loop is CASSLGTGIPTNEKLFF. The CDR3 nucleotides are TGTGCCAGCAGCTTAGGGACAGGGATTCCAACTAATGAAAAACTGTTTTTT.

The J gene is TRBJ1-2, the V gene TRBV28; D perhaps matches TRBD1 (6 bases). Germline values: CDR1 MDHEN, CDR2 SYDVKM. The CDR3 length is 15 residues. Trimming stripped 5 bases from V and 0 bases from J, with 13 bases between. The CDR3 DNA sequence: TGTGCCAGCAGTACCCCGGGACAACCTAACTATGGCTACACCTTC. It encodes CASSTPGQPNYGYTF.

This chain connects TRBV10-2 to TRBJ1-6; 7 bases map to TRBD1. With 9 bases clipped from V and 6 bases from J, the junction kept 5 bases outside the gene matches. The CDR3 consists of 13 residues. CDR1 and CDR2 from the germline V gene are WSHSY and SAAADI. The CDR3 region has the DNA TGCGCCAGTACAGGGGCAGGTAATTCACCCCTCCACTTT. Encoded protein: CASTGAGNSPLHF.

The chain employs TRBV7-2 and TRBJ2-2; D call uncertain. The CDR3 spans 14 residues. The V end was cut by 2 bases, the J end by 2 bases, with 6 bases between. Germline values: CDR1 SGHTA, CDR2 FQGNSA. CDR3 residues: CASSLSPNTGELFF. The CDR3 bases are TGTGCCAGCAGCTTAAGCCCTAACACCGGGGAGCTGTTTTTT. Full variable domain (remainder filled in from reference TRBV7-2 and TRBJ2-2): GAGVSQSPSNKVTEKGKDVELRCDPISGHTALYWYRQSLGQGLEFLIYFQGNSAPDKSGLPSDRFSAERTGGSVSTLTIQRTQQEDSAVYLCASSLSPNTGELFFGEGSRLTVL.

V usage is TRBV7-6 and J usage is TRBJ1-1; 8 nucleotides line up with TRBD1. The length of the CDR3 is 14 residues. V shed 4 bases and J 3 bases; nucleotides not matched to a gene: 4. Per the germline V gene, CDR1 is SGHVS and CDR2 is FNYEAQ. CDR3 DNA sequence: TGTGCCAGCAGCTCTGGACAGGGCCACACTGAAGCTTTCTTT. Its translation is CASSSGQGHTEAFF.